Listed below are T cell receptor beta chains from one sample, sequenced in a study of T cells expressing NK-cell markers. Following a re-call of the 5' RACE reads, TCRdb has one entry per CDR3 protein and lacks DNA. The specimen's table records 300,000 to 450,000 distinct CDR3 sequences. The sequenced material came from blood T cells: a sorted CD56 or NKG2C T cell subset, CD4+ or CD8+ T cells, or bulk PBMC T cells (not recorded which). These receptors originate from a man aged 18-70 years in good health. CDR3s include the opening cysteine and the closing phenylalanine or tryptophan.

TRBJ2-3 TRBV20-1 CSARDPQSTDTQYF
TRBJ2-5 TRBV11-2 CASSLFVSPRFGETQYF
TRBJ1-2 TRBV5-1 CASSAPGTGVRQGYTF
TRBJ1-4 TRBV12-3/TRBV12-4 CASSLRGAGTNEKLFF
TRBJ2-1 TRBV6-1 CASSKGLVLNEQFF
TRBJ1-6 TRBV7-9 CASSSGQGFYNSPLHF
TRBJ2-7 TRBV20-1 CSAPGTGSSYEQYF
TRBJ2-2 TRBV18 CASSPIRRGNMNTGELFF
TRBJ2-5 TRBV25-1 CASSESSPGGLTETQYF
TRBJ1-1 TRBV5-1 CASSEGVGSTEAFF
TRBJ1-4 TRBV20-1 CSARVGEKLFF
TRBJ1-2 TRBV27 CASRAGGASNYGYTF
TRBJ1-2 TRBV5-1 CASSLAWPSYGYTF
TRBJ2-1 TRBV4-1 CASSQVPGLGYNEQFF
TRBJ2-5 TRBV2 CASSENSGGSETQYF
TRBJ2-7 TRBV10-3 CAISEGTLIYEQYF
TRBJ2-1 TRBV9 CASSVGVSGAYNEQFF
TRBJ2-3 TRBV20-1 CSAAGVTDTQYF
TRBJ1-2 TRBV12-5 CASGFGNSGYTF
TRBJ2-7 TRBV24-1 CATSEQQGHEQYF
TRBJ2-7 TRBV2 CASSPPSGGLSYEQYF
TRBJ2-5 TRBV2 CASKRFPETQYF
TRBJ2-4 TRBV20-1 CSGGSTGAKNIQYF
TRBJ2-7 TRBV6-5 CASSYRDKYYEQYF
TRBJ1-6 TRBV7-9 CASSLATTELDSPLHF
TRBJ2-5 TRBV7-8 CASSLGGPETQYF
TRBJ2-7 TRBV6-1 CASSSEKGRNEQYF
TRBJ2-1 TRBV6-2/TRBV6-3 CASSQARWDSYNEQFF
TRBJ1-5 TRBV11-3 CASSFQPGQGLQPQHF
TRBJ2-2 TRBV7-9 CASSLIGGVNTGELFF
TRBJ1-2 TRBV28 CASSFSGAGNSGYTF
TRBJ2-3 TRBV27 CASTLRTSGDTDTQYF
TRBJ2-3 TRBV5-1 CASSSRQGGTDTQYF
TRBJ2-3 TRBV11-2 CASSTRGHSTDTQYF
TRBJ2-1 TRBV6-2/TRBV6-3 CASSSAGGLNEQFF